This record concerns one T cell receptor (beta chain) sequence. V shed 2 bases and J shed 7 bases, with 18 bases lying between them. This CDR3 has 15 amino acids. Germline CDR1 reads MNHNY; CDR2 reads SVGAGI (reference sequence). This specimen belongs to a study of blood T cell repertoires in COVID-19. Across the study: The samples span acute and convalescent COVID-19 from the United States, Italy and Spain. PBMCs, B-cell-depleted T cells, or T cells were the source of the cDNA or gDNA that made up the material.

In the authors' workflow: Researchers report that nucleated cell counts were estimated from reference gene primer amplification. TCRdb keeps only in-frame clones here, not all; method: immunoSEQ multiplex PCR. The V and J calls and clone size were taken over from that table, and D and trimming were inferred from the DNA. The top ten hold about 39% of the sample, which has 100,000 to 150,000 clones, 75% to 85% seen once. The receptor comes from a man in his forties with active or convalescent COVID-19. This chain joins TRBV6-6 and TRBJ2-7, with D possibly being TRBD1 (5 bases). Sequenced sample: peripheral blood. CDR3 loop: CASSYDQGPVGEQYF. As DNA, the CDR3 is TGTGCCAGCAGTTACGACCAGGGCCCTGTGGGGGAGCAGTACTTC.